The 14 T cell receptor beta chains in this list originate from one sample, sequenced in a study of Ad26.COV2.S vaccination and SARS-CoV-2 variants. TCRdb's copy holds only in-frame clones and misses some; the assay was immunoSEQ multiplex PCR. The sample contains roughly 300,000 clones, 88% of which appear only once. Specified treatment: roughly 18 received Ad26.COV2.S at low or high dose, single or two shots; 5 received placebo; per-sample allocation not given. On day 63 after the first injection, vaccine and placebo recipients gave samples. This specimen consisted of peripheral blood, obtained in a trial of Ad26.COV2.S vaccine versus placebo. These receptor sequences come from a person between 18 and 59 years old who received the Ad26.COV2.S COVID-19 vaccine or a placebo.

V is TRBV28 and J is TRBJ1-2, with D possibly being TRBD1 (6 bases). This CDR3 has 11 amino acids. V gave up 6 bases and J gave up 13 bases, with 15 bases separating them. Germline CDR1 is MDHEN and CDR2 is SYDVKM. CDR3 region: CASRRTVLSTF. CDR3 DNA: TGTGCCAGCAGACGGACAGTCCTCTCCACCTTC.

CDR3 protein: CASSSGPSSGIQYF. CDR3 coding DNA: TGTGCCAGCAGCTCTGGACCCTCTAGTGGCATTCAGTACTTC. The chain is built from TRBV7-3 and TRBJ2-4; D is ambiguous. CDR1 is SGHTA, CDR2 FQGTGA, per germline. V lost 4 bases to trimming and J lost 9 bases, with 16 bases between them. The CDR3 has 14 amino acids.

This rearrangement joins TRBV28 to TRBJ2-2, with a weak D call TRBD1 (6 bases). The CDR3 runs to 15 residues. Between the trimmed V and J ends, which lost 6 bases and 5 bases, there was a span of 16 bases. Germline V lookup: CDR1 MDHEN, CDR2 SYDVKM. Here the CDR3 reads CASSPTSGETGELFF. The CDR3 coding sequence is TGTGCCAGCAGCCCAACCTCAGGGGAAACCGGGGAGCTGTTTTTT.

The genes are TRBV29-1 and TRBJ1-4; TRBD1 is a possible D gene (5 bases). The CDR3 sequence is 15 residues long. The germline V and J ends were trimmed by 4 bases and 2 bases, with 14 bases remaining between them. CDR1 and CDR2 (germline): SQVTM, ANQGSEA. The CDR3 sequence is CSVGRQGGTNEKLFF. For the CDR3, the DNA is TGCAGCGTTGGTAGGCAGGGAGGGACTAATGAAAAACTGTTTTTT.

The chain employs TRBV28 and TRBJ2-7; D assignment may be TRBD1 or TRBD2 (5 bases each). V lost 6 bases to trimming and J lost 0 bases, with 18 bases between them. Germline V gene lookup returns CDR1 MDHEN and CDR2 SYDVKM. The CDR3 is made up of 16 amino acids. CDR3 loop: CASSQPWDGRSYEQYF. CDR3 DNA sequence: TGTGCCAGCAGCCAGCCCTGGGACGGCCGCTCCTACGAGCAGTACTTC.

The rearrangement uses TRBV9 and TRBJ1-6; a weak D match, TRBD1 (6 bases). Trimming took 3 bases from V and 2 from J, leaving 15 bases between them. The length of the CDR3 is 17 residues. The germline CDR1 and CDR2 sequences are SGDLS and YYNGEE. Here the CDR3 reads CASSAYRTETYNSPLHF. The CDR3 DNA reads as TGTGCCAGCAGCGCATACAGGACAGAGACCTATAATTCACCCCTCCACTTT.

The chain has TRBV27 and TRBJ2-3; tentatively, D is TRBD1 or TRBD2 (5 bases each). V lost 0 bases and J 7 bases, leaving 14 bases between the germline ends. The CDR3 is 15 residues long. CDR1 and CDR2 from the germline V gene are MNHEY and SMNVEV (reference sequence). The CDR3 region is CASSLSDRSGNTQYF. CDR3 bases: TGTGCCAGCAGTTTATCAGACAGAAGCGGAAATACGCAGTATTTT.

The J gene is TRBJ2-3, the V gene TRBV6-2 or TRBV6-3, with 10 positions matching TRBD2. This CDR3 contains 17 residues. Germline loops: CDR1 MNHEY, CDR2 SVGEGT. V trimming: 0 bases; J trimming: 2 bases; junction bases outside the gene matches: 5. The CDR3 sequence: CASSYSISGGLTDTQYF. CDR3 nucleotides: TGTGCCAGCAGTTACTCGATTAGCGGGGGGCTCACAGATACGCAGTATTTT.

The chain carries TRBV28 and TRBJ1-5, with TRBD1 matching over 9 bases. Unmatched junction bases numbered 16, after V lost 6 bases and J lost 7 bases. Germline assignment: CDR1 MDHEN and CDR2 SYDVKM. This CDR3 has 17 amino acids. CDR3: CASRDRAGTGSLQPQHF. For the CDR3, the DNA is TGTGCCAGCAGAGACCGCGCCGGGACAGGGTCTCTACAGCCCCAGCATTTT.

V gene TRBV6-5 combines with J gene TRBJ2-1; 11 nucleotides match TRBD1. Per germline, CDR1 MNHEY and CDR2 SVGAGI. CDR3 length equals 14 residues. Germline trimming cut 6 bases from V and 7 bases from J; bases unmatched to any gene: 5. The chain's CDR3 is CASSRDRGGNEQFF. In DNA form, the CDR3 reads TGTGCCAGCAGCAGGGACAGGGGGGGGAATGAGCAGTTCTTC.

The V call is TRBV14, the J call TRBJ2-1, with D maybe TRBD1 (5 bases). The V end was cut by 0 bases, the J end by 8 bases, with 11 bases between. The CDR3 covers 14 residues. The V gene's germline CDR1 is SGHDN and CDR2 FVKESK. The CDR3 sequence is CASSQEGWGHEQFF. The CDR3 DNA is TGTGCCAGCAGCCAAGAAGGGTGGGGCCATGAGCAGTTCTTC.

The chain couples TRBV10-3 to TRBJ2-1; the match to TRBD2 covers 9 bases. Looked up from germline, CDR1 is ENHRY and CDR2 is SYGVKD. J lost 7 bases, V lost 6 bases, and 13 bases had no gene match. The CDR3 covers 16 residues. DNA for the CDR3: TGTGCCATCAGCGACCCAGGACTAGCGAACACTAATGAGCAGTTCTTC. Translation: CAISDPGLANTNEQFF.

The genes are TRBV28 and TRBJ2-7, with 9 bases aligning to TRBD2. The CDR3 length is 14 residues. CDR1 is MDHEN, CDR2 SYDVKM, per germline. J lost 5 bases, V lost 7 bases, and 9 bases had no gene match. The CDR3 DNA sequence: TGTGCCAGCATGAATAGCGGGAGAGGCCACGAGCAGTACTTC. It is translated as CASMNSGRGHEQYF.

On this clone itself: One end of the junction does not line up with germline, which may come from a read error. J is TRBJ2-2 and V is TRBV4-2, with TRBD2 identical over 10 bases. Germline V lookup: CDR1 LGHNA, CDR2 YNFKEQ. CDR3 length equals 16 residues. DNA of the CDR3: TGTGCCAGCAGCCAAGGGGGACTAGCGAAAACCGGGGAGCTGTTTTTT. This translates into CASSQGGLAKTGELFF.